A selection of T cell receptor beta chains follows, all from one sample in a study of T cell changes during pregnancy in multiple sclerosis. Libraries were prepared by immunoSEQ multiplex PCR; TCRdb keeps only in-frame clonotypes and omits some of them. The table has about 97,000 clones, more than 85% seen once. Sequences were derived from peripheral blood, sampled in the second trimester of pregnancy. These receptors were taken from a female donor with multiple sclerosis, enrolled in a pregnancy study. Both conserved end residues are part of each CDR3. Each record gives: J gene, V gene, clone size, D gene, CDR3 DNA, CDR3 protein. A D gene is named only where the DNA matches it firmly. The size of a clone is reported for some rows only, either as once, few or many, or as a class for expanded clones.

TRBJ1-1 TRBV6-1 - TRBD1 TGTGCCAGCAGTGAAGCAGGACAGGGGGCAAGGAACACTGAAGCTTTCTTT CASSEAGQGARNTEAFF
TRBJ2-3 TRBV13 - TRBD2 TGTGCCAGCAGCTTTAGGACTAGCGGGAGGAGAGGCACAGATACGCAGTATTTT CASSFRTSGRRGTDTQYF
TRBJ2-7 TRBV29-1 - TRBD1 TGCAGCGTGGGGACAGGGAGATCCTACGAGCAGTACTTC CSVGTGRSYEQYF
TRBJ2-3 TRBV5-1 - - TGCGCCAGCAGCCCGAGGAGCTCCAACACAGATACGCAGTATTTT CASSPRSSNTDTQYF
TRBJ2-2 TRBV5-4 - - TGTGCCAGCAGCTTGGTCAGGGGTCGAGGCACCGGGGAGCTGTTTTTT CASSLVRGRGTGELFF
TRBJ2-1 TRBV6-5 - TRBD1 TGTGCCAGCAGTTACGAGACAGGGGTCTTCAATGAGCAGTTCTTC CASSYETGVFNEQFF
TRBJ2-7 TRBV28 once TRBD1 TGTGCCAGCAGTTCCCCACAGGGGGGTTACTACGAGCAGTACTTC CASSSPQGGYYEQYF
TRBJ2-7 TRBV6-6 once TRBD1 TGTGCCAGTGGGGACAGGGGGCTTGGCTACTTC CASGDRGLGYF
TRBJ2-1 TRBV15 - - TGTGCCACCAGCACGTACCAGGGGAATGAGCAGTTCTTC CATSTYQGNEQFF
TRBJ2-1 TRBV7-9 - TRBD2 TGTGCCAGCAGTCTCGGACTAGCGGGTAACAATGAGCAGTTCTTC CASSLGLAGNNEQFF
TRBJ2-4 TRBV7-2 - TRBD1 TGTGCCAGCAGCCTAAGACAGGGGGCCAAAAACATTCAGTACTTC CASSLRQGAKNIQYF
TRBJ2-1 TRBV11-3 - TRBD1 TGTGCCAGCAGCTTAGGGCAGGGGGCCAACAATGAGCAGTTCTTC CASSLGQGANNEQFF
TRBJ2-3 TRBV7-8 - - TGTGCCAGCAGCCCTAAGCCAGATACGCAGTATTTT CASSPKPDTQYF
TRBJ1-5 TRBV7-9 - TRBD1 TGTGCCAGCAGTCGGACAGGTAATAGCAATCAGCCCCAGCATTTT CASSRTGNSNQPQHF
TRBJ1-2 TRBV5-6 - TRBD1 TGTGCCAGCAGCACGACAGGGTCGAAGGGCTACACCTTC CASSTTGSKGYTF
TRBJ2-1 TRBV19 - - TGTGCCAGTACCACTAACTCGCGGGGATACAATGAGCAGTTCTTC CASTTNSRGYNEQFF
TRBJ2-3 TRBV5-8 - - TGTGCCAGCAGCCCCTATACAGATACGCAGTATTTT CASSPYTDTQYF
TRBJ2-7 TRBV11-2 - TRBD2 TGTGCCAGCAGCTTAGCCCTAGCGGGAGGTTACGAGCAGTACTTC CASSLALAGGYEQYF
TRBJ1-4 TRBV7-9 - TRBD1 TGTGCCAGCAGCTGGGGACAGGATCATGAAAAACTGTTTTTT CASSWGQDHEKLFF
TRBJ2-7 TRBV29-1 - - TGCAGCGTTGCCGCTAGCAGGTACGAGCAGTACTTC CSVAASRYEQYF
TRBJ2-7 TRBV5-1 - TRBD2 TGCGCCAGCAGCTTGGAAGGTAGCGGGAGGGCGGACGAGCAGTACTTC CASSLEGSGRADEQYF
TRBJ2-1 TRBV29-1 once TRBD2 TGCAGCGTTGTGGAGGGGACTAATACTGGGTTCTTC CSVVEGTNTGFF
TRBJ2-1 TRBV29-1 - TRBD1 TGCAGCGCACTGGACAGGGGATCCTACAATGAGCAGTTCTTC CSALDRGSYNEQFF
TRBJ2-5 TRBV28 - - TGTGCCAGCAGTGAACTCATCGGGGCCAGGGGATACTTC CASSELIGARGYF
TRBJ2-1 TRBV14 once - TGTGCCAGCAGCCAAGGAGCCCCTGCCTCCTACAATGAGCAGTTCTTC CASSQGAPASYNEQFF
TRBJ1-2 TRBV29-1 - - TGCAGCGTTGAGGCAGGGTCTAACTATGGCTACACCTTC CSVEAGSNYGYTF
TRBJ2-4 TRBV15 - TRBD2 TGTGCCACCAGCAGAGATCGACTAGCGGGAGGGAAAAACATTCAGTACTTC CATSRDRLAGGKNIQYF
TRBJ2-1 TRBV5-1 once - TGCGCCAGCAGCGCGGATACCCTCGTGAATGAGCAGTTCTTC CASSADTLVNEQFF
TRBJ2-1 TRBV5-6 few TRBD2 TGTGCCAGCAGCACCGGACTAGCGGGAGGAGGACCCTACAATGAGCAGTTCTTC CASSTGLAGGGPYNEQFF
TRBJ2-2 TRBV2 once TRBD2 TGTGCCAGCAGTACTATCGGGACTATTGGAGAGCTGTTTTTT CASSTIGTIGELFF
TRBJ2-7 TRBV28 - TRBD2 TGTGCCAGCAGTTTACATCGGACTAGAGGGGCCTACGAGCAGTACTTC CASSLHRTRGAYEQYF
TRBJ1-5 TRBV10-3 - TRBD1 TGTGCCACGTGGGACAGGGGAGAAAGCAATCAGCCCCAGCATTTT CATWDRGESNQPQHF
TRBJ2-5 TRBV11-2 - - TGTGCCAGCAGATTGTTGGGAGATGAAGTAGAGACCCAGTACTTC CASRLLGDEVETQYF
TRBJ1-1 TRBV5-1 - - TGCGCCAGCAGCCCGAAAGGACGGAGGGAGGACACTGAAGCTTTCTTT CASSPKGRREDTEAFF
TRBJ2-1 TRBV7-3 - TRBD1 TGTGCCAGCAGCCCCCGGGACAGGGGGTTTGCGGATGAGCAGTTCTTC CASSPRDRGFADEQFF
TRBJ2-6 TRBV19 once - TGTGCCAGTAGTCTCGGTGGGGGGGCCCCCTCTGGGGCCAACGTCCTGACTTTC CASSLGGGAPSGANVLTF